This T cell receptor beta chain was sequenced for a study of blood T cell repertoires in COVID-19. About the research overall: Samples representing acute and convalescent COVID-19 were sourced from the United States, Italy and Spain. Sample material is recorded as cDNA or gDNA derived from T cells, B-cell-depleted T cells, or PBMCs.

There are 16 residues in the CDR3. Germline values: CDR1 LGHDT, CDR2 YNNKEL (reference sequence). The trim removed 5 bases at V and 0 bases at J, leaving 4 bases unmatched. How the authors handled the data: By means of reference gene primer amplification, nucleated cell counts were estimated. Clones were read by immunoSEQ multiplex PCR, and TCRdb kept only the in-frame ones, dropping some. V and J calls and clone size follow that table, whereas D and trimming were derived from the DNA. Here the sample spans about 260,000 clones, approximately 82% being singletons. The chain uses TRBV3-1 (or the pseudogene TRBV3-2) and TRBJ2-3; 11 nucleotides agree with TRBD2. The origin of this receptor is a woman aged 80 or older with acute or convalescent COVID-19. Material: peripheral blood. CDR3 nucleotide sequence: TGTGCCAGCAGCTTTAGCGGGAGGGCTAGCACAGATACGCAGTATTTT. Translating it yields CASSFSGRASTDTQYF.